The source of this T cell receptor (beta chain) is a study of control samples from healthy donors and cancer patients. TCRdb keeps only in-frame clones here, not all; method: immunoSEQ multiplex PCR. The sample gives 70,000 or so clones, approximately 84% of which show up once; around 15% is in the top ten. Sequenced sample: blood. The sequence came from a man in his forties or fifties in good health.

CDR3 loop: CASSELQGGLSFF. CDR3 sequence (DNA): TGTGCCAGCAGTGAGCTTCAAGGGGGTTTGTCTTTCTTT. The rearrangement uses TRBV6-1 and TRBJ1-1, with D tentatively TRBD1 (6 bases). Trimming removed 3 bases at V and 12 bases at J, with 17 bases between. Germline-derived CDR1 and CDR2 are MNHNS and SASEGT. CDR3 size: 13 residues.